This entry lists 32 T cell receptor beta chains sequenced from one sample in a study of blood T cell repertoires in COVID-19. TCRdb's copy holds only in-frame clones and misses some; the assay was immunoSEQ multiplex PCR. The data contain 150,000 to 200,000 clones, about 86% of them seen just once; the ten biggest clones take up 0.65% to 0.95%. Sequenced input: peripheral blood. Receptors originate from a woman aged 70-85 years with acute or convalescent COVID-19.

The J gene is TRBJ2-2, the V gene TRBV3-1 (or the pseudogene TRBV3-2); D possibly corresponds to TRBD2 (5 bases). The CDR3 totals 15 residues. Germline V gene lookup returns CDR1 LGHDT and CDR2 YNNKEL (reference sequence). V was trimmed by 1 base and J by 5 bases, leaving 11 bases between them. The chain's CDR3 is CASSQAGGYTGELFF. In nucleotides, the CDR3 is TGTGCCAGCAGCCAAGCGGGCGGGTATACCGGGGAGCTGTTTTTT.

The chain carries TRBV5-1 and TRBJ2-2; TRBD1 agrees at 8 bases. This CDR3 has 16 residues. J gave up 3 bases and V 2 bases, and 6 bases lay outside the gene matches. Germline loops: CDR1 SGHRS, CDR2 YFSETQ. The CDR3 protein is CASSFRTQGDTGELFF. Here the CDR3 DNA reads TGCGCCAGCAGCTTCAGAACACAGGGGGACACCGGGGAGCTGTTTTTT.

The rearrangement uses TRBV4-1 and TRBJ1-4; D not certain. V was clipped by 3 bases and J by 3 bases, with 11 bases between them. This CDR3 comprises 15 residues. Germline CDR1 MGHRA, CDR2 YSYEKL. CDR3 bases: TGCGCCAGCAGCCAGATCGGACTCCCTAATGAAAAACTGTTTTTT. The encoded protein is CASSQIGLPNEKLFF.

This chain connects TRBV28 to TRBJ1-2; a possible D gene is TRBD1 (6 bases). The V gene lost 7 bases and the J gene lost 3 bases, with 15 bases spanning the gap. Germline-derived CDR1 and CDR2 are MDHEN and SYDVKM. CDR3 length: 14 residues. The CDR3 here is CASIPRGAHYGYTF. CDR3 DNA sequence: TGTGCCAGCATCCCCCGGGGGGCACACTATGGCTACACCTTC.

This rearrangement joins TRBV27 to TRBJ2-7, with TRBD1 matching over 10 bases. With 8 bases clipped from V and 7 bases from J, the junction kept 8 bases outside the gene matches. CDR1 is MNHEY, CDR2 SMNVEV, per germline (reference sequence). CDR3 length: 13 residues. The CDR3 loop is CASGRQGAWEQYF. The CDR3 nucleotides read TGTGCCAGCGGGCGACAGGGGGCCTGGGAGCAGTACTTC.

The rearrangement joins TRBV7-8 to TRBJ1-6, with D unclear. CDR3 length: 18 amino acids. With 3 bases removed from V and 7 bases from J, the gap between germline ends came to 22 bases. Germline V gene data show CDR1 as SGHVS and CDR2 as FQNEAQ. The CDR3 protein is CASSFTGSQGLRNSPLHF. CDR3 DNA sequence: TGTGCCAGCAGCTTTACCGGGAGTCAAGGCCTGCGGAATTCACCCCTCCACTTT.

The genes are TRBV6-5 and TRBJ1-2; D may be TRBD1 (5 bases). The CDR3 consists of 12 residues. Germline V gene lookup returns CDR1 MNHEY and CDR2 SVGAGI. Trimming left V 6 bases short and J 6 bases short, with 11 bases between. The CDR3 spells CASRKQENGYTF. CDR3 DNA: TGTGCCAGCAGAAAACAGGAAAATGGCTACACCTTC.

V gene TRBV7-3 combines with J gene TRBJ2-3; TRBD2 agrees at 8 bases. J was trimmed by 1 base and V by 6 bases; bases with no gene match: 3. The CDR3 totals 14 residues. From germline, CDR1 is SGHTA and CDR2 FQGTGA. DNA of the CDR3: TGTGCCAGCAGTTCGACTAGCGGCACAGATACGCAGTATTTT. It encodes CASSSTSGTDTQYF.

The rearrangement joins TRBV5-1 to TRBJ1-2; TRBD1 matches at 8 bases. Germline values: CDR1 SGHRS, CDR2 YFSETQ. CDR3 length: 13 amino acids. With 4 bases clipped from V and 6 bases from J, the junction kept 5 bases outside the gene matches. The CDR3 loop reads CASSATGGNGYTF. CDR3 in DNA: TGCGCCAGCAGCGCCACAGGGGGAAATGGCTACACCTTC.

In its sample, this clone was seen a few times. This chain uses TRBV14 with TRBJ1-1; no firm D call. Germline V gene lookup returns CDR1 SGHDN and CDR2 FVKESK. V was trimmed by 4 bases and J by 1 base, leaving 7 bases between them. This CDR3 contains 13 residues. CDR3 nucleotide sequence: TGTGCCAGCAGCCTCCAGGAGAACACTGAAGCTTTCTTT. Its translation: CASSLQENTEAFF.

V and J are TRBV9 and TRBJ2-7, with D tentatively TRBD2 (7 bases). The CDR3 loop spans 17 amino acids. Germline assignment: CDR1 SGDLS and CDR2 YYNGEE. V lost 0 bases and J lost 6, with 22 bases in between. The CDR3 protein is CASSVGVEGLRGGEQYF. The CDR3 bases are TGTGCCAGCAGCGTAGGGGTGGAGGGCCTTAGGGGGGGCGAGCAGTACTTC.

V usage is TRBV6-1 and J usage is TRBJ2-2; D may be TRBD2 (6 bases). From germline, CDR1 is MNHNS and CDR2 SASEGT. The CDR3 loop spans 17 amino acids. V was trimmed by 1 base and J by 0 bases, leaving 12 bases between them. In DNA form, the CDR3 reads TGTGCCAGCAGTGAAGGGTTGGGGGGAACGAACACCGGGGAGCTGTTTTTT. Translating it yields CASSEGLGGTNTGELFF.

The V and J genes are TRBV5-1 and TRBJ1-2; 7 bases line up with TRBD1. CDR1 is SGHRS and CDR2 is YFSETQ in the germline V gene. Losses at the gene ends were 4 bases for V and 3 bases for J; bases not matched to a gene: 6. The CDR3 is made up of 14 amino acids. The CDR3 is CASSPGTVDYGYTF. In nucleotides, the CDR3 is TGCGCCAGCAGCCCCGGGACAGTGGACTATGGCTACACCTTC.

The genes are TRBV18 and TRBJ2-1; 14 bases are a match to TRBD2. Germline loops: CDR1 KGHSH, CDR2 LQKENI. This CDR3 is 21 amino acids long. The ends lost 3 bases at V and 9 bases at J; junction bases unmatched: 22. The DNA of the CDR3 is TGTGCCAGCTCACCCACCCGGGGGACTAGCGGGGGTGGGCATTGGGACGCTGAGCAGTTCTTC. Amino acids: CASSPTRGTSGGGHWDAEQFF.

This clone was observed a single time. The chain employs TRBV9 and TRBJ2-5, with TRBD2 as a possible D gene (7 bases). The ends were cut back, 0 bases at V and 4 bases at J, with 19 bases in the middle. The germline CDR1 and CDR2 sequences are SGDLS and YYNGEE. CDR3 size: 17 residues. Here the CDR3 reads CASSVVAGAYYRETQYF. The CDR3 bases are TGTGCCAGCAGCGTAGTCGCGGGGGCTTACTACCGAGAGACCCAGTACTTC.

The CDR3 here is CASSLGPGVGQETQYF. The DNA for the CDR3 is TGTGCCAGCAGCTTGGGACCGGGAGTAGGTCAAGAGACCCAGTACTTC. The chain employs TRBV5-6 and TRBJ2-5, with D perhaps TRBD2 (6 bases). Trimming stripped 0 bases from V and 2 bases from J, with 14 bases between. CDR1 is SGHDT and CDR2 is YYEEEE in the germline V gene. The CDR3 is 16 amino acids.

This clone was seen a few times. The chain uses TRBV19 and TRBJ1-3; TRBD1 is a possible D gene (6 bases). V was cut by 4 bases and J by 2 bases, with 12 bases left in between. Germline CDR1 LNHDA, CDR2 SQIVND (reference sequence). CDR3 length equals 15 residues. CDR3 coding DNA: TGTGCCAGTAGTACACGGGGGGCGACTGGAAACACCATATATTTT. This translates into CASSTRGATGNTIYF.

The V gene is TRBV7-9, the J gene TRBJ1-2; a possible D gene is TRBD1 (6 bases). Germline-derived CDR1 and CDR2 are SEHNR and FQNEAQ (reference sequence). Deletions cut 4 bases from V and 8 bases from J, with 11 bases between. The CDR3 sequence is 12 residues long. This CDR3 reads CASSSAGTGYTF. The DNA for the CDR3 is TGTGCCAGCAGCTCAGCCGGGACAGGCTACACCTTC.

The rearrangement uses TRBV6-1 and TRBJ2-5; 11 nucleotides agree with TRBD2. This CDR3 spans 14 amino acids. The V gene's germline CDR1 is MNHNS and CDR2 SASEGT. The V and J ends lost 6 bases and 5 bases, in that order; junction bases with no gene match: 5. CDR3 region: CASRELAGVETQYF. The CDR3, as DNA: TGTGCCAGCAGGGAACTAGCGGGGGTGGAGACCCAGTACTTC.

The chain carries TRBV5-1 and TRBJ1-2; D remains unclear. CDR3 length equals 15 residues. CDR1 is SGHRS, CDR2 YFSETQ, per germline. V was cut by 5 bases and J by 7 bases, with 21 bases left in between. In DNA, the CDR3 is TGCGCCAGCAGGGCCGACGCGGGGTCGGCGCGTGGCTACACCTTC. Translating it yields CASRADAGSARGYTF.

The genes are TRBV7-8 and TRBJ2-1; 8 positions agree with TRBD2. This CDR3 has 14 residues. V dropped 4 bases and J dropped 4; count of bases not matched to a gene: 3. CDR1 and CDR2 (germline): SGHVS, FQNEAQ. The CDR3 DNA sequence: TGTGCCAGCAGCTACTCTAGCGGGTACAATGAGCAGTTCTTC. This codes for CASSYSSGYNEQFF.

This clone showed up just once. The chain carries TRBV5-3 and TRBJ1-5; TRBD1 aligns across 10 bases. TRBV5-3 is an open reading frame, and its role is uncertain. The junction had 15 bases not matched to a gene; V was cut back by 0 bases and J by 0 bases. The CDR3 has 21 residues. The CDR3 region has the DNA TGTGCCAGAAGCTTGGAGACCGGGACAGGGGTCGCCATGGGTAGCAATCAGCCCCAGCATTTT. It is translated as CARSLETGTGVAMGSNQPQHF.

This clone was seen once. V is TRBV29-1 and J is TRBJ1-1; unclear D gene. Looked up from germline, CDR1 is SQVTM and CDR2 is ANQGSEA. The CDR3 is 12 residues long. V was clipped by 5 bases and J by 1 base, with 8 bases between them. CDR3: CSVLRENTEAFF. Written as DNA, the CDR3 is TGCAGCGTTCTACGGGAGAACACTGAAGCTTTCTTT. The full variable domain, its missing parts supplied by reference TRBV29-1 and TRBJ1-1, is SAVISQKPSRDICQRGTSLTIQCQVDSQVTMMFWYRQQPGQSLTLIATANQGSEATYESGFVIDKFPISRPNLTFSTLTVSNMSPEDSSIYLCSVLRENTEAFFGQGTRLTVV.

V is TRBV5-1 and J is TRBJ2-3, with 9 nucleotides matching TRBD2. Trimming removed 6 bases from V and 4 bases from J; junction bases left unmatched: 6. CDR1 is SGHRS and CDR2 is YFSETQ in the germline V gene. The CDR3 is 14 amino acids. The CDR3 DNA reads as TGCGCCAGCAAATTAGCGGGAGTATCAGATACGCAGTATTTT. Its protein product is CASKLAGVSDTQYF.

CDR3 sequence reads: CASSQDGTEKLFF. For the CDR3, the DNA is TGTGCCAGCAGCCAAGACGGTACTGAAAAACTGTTTTTT. The V gene is TRBV14, the J gene TRBJ1-4; no firm D call. V was shortened by 0 bases and J by 7 bases, with 6 bases between the two germline ends. The CDR3 sequence is 13 residues long. The V gene's germline CDR1 is SGHDN and CDR2 FVKESK.

CDR3: CASSESTALNTEAFF. The CDR3 DNA reads TGTGCCAGCAGTGAGTCGACAGCTTTGAACACTGAAGCTTTCTTT. The chain uses TRBV2 and TRBJ1-1; D perhaps matches TRBD1 (5 bases). This CDR3 is 15 amino acids long. The V gene lost 3 bases and the J gene lost 0 bases, with 11 bases spanning the gap. The germline V gene has CDR1 SNHLY and CDR2 FYNNEI. The full variable domain, in which reference TRBV2 and TRBJ1-1 provide the parts outside the CDR3, is EPEVTQTPSHQVTQMGQEVILRCVPISNHLYFYWYRQILGQKVEFLVSFYNNEISEKSEIFDDQFSVERPDGSNFTLKIRSTKLEDSAMYFCASSESTALNTEAFFGQGTRLTVV.

This chain links TRBV10-2 with TRBJ2-7, with D hard to call. Trimming removed 11 bases at V and 2 bases at J, with 19 bases between. The CDR3 has 14 residues. Germline assignment: CDR1 WSHSY and CDR2 SAAADI. CDR3 residues: CAVPVSSGTYEQYF. The CDR3 region has the DNA TGCGCCGTCCCGGTCTCCTCAGGAACCTACGAGCAGTACTTC.

This sequence joins TRBV10-3 and TRBJ1-1; D is unresolved. Germline assignment: CDR1 ENHRY and CDR2 SYGVKD. V was cut by 3 bases and J by 0 bases, with 5 bases left in between. The CDR3 length is 13 residues. The CDR3 DNA reads TGTGCCATCAGTGAACAGATGAACACTGAAGCTTTCTTT. Its protein is CAISEQMNTEAFF.

The chain uses TRBV28 and TRBJ1-2, with D hard to call. Looked up from germline, CDR1 is MDHEN and CDR2 is SYDVKM. V was clipped by 4 bases and J by 3 bases, with 27 bases between them. The CDR3 is made up of 19 amino acids. The CDR3: CASSSPELSRGANHYGYTF. As DNA, the CDR3 is TGTGCCAGCAGTTCTCCTGAACTCAGCCGAGGCGCGAACCACTATGGCTACACCTTC.

V usage is TRBV19 and J usage is TRBJ1-1, with TRBD1 as a possible D gene (6 bases). The CDR3 consists of 14 residues. In germline, CDR1 is LNHDA, CDR2 SQIVND (reference sequence). V was cut by 8 bases and J by 1 base, with 14 bases left in between. The CDR3 is CASSRGSSNTEAFF. The CDR3 DNA reads TGTGCCAGTTCCAGGGGCAGCTCGAACACTGAAGCTTTCTTT.

The sample holds one count of this clone. This CDR3 is also generated by other DNA sequences in the sample. The chain recombines TRBV19 with TRBJ2-7, with 10 bases that match TRBD1. This CDR3 spans 15 amino acids. Per germline, CDR1 LNHDA and CDR2 SQIVND (reference sequence). The V segment lost 5 bases and the J segment 4 bases; nucleotides outside the gene matches: 8. For the CDR3, the DNA is TGTGCCAGTAGTCCCAGGACAGGGGGTAGGTACGAGCAGTACTTC. Translating it yields CASSPRTGGRYEQYF.

The V and J genes are TRBV2 and TRBJ2-5, with TRBD1 matching over 12 bases. The V gene's germline CDR1 is SNHLY and CDR2 FYNNEI. This CDR3 is built from 15 residues. Unmatched junction bases numbered 7, after V lost 6 bases and J lost 5 bases. CDR3 sequence: CASRGDRGRRETQYF. The CDR3 nucleotides are TGTGCCAGCAGGGGGGACAGGGGGCGCAGGGAGACCCAGTACTTC.